One sample yielded the 6 T cell receptor beta chains listed below, sequenced in a study of cytomegalovirus exposure and HLA in healthy donors. The PCR ran on 60 Vbeta and 13 Jbeta primers. The repertoire was sequenced with immunoSEQ multiplex PCR; TCRdb's copy has only in-frame clones and lacks some. This repertoire includes 60,000 to 75,000 clones. Sequenced sample: PBMCs. The receptors come from a female donor in good health and CMV-seropositive.

The rearrangement joins TRBV10-2 to TRBJ1-2; TRBD1 matches 8 bases. V shed 5 bases and J 7 bases; nucleotides not matched to a gene: 12. CDR3 length: 15 amino acids. Germline V gene data show CDR1 as WSHSY and CDR2 as SAAADI. The CDR3 bases are TGCGCCAGCAGTAATTCGGGCGCACAGGGGGTTGGCTACACCTTC. As protein: CASSNSGAQGVGYTF.

As concerns this clone: Compared with germline, one end of the junction differs, possibly owing to a read error. V usage is TRBV7-7 and J usage is TRBJ2-5; 8 bases map to TRBD2. The CDR3 is 14 amino acids. Germline V gives CDR1 SSHAT, CDR2 FNYEAQ (reference sequence). CDR3 residues: CASSLGGGQETQYF. In DNA form, the CDR3 reads TGTGCTAGCAGCTTAGGCGGGGGGCAAGAGACCCAGTACTTC. Filled out from reference TRBV7-7 and TRBJ2-5, the complete variable domain reads GAGVSQSPRYKVTKRGQDVTLRCDPISSHATLYWYQQALGQGPEFLTYFNYEAQPDKSGLPSDRFSAERPEGSISTLTIQRTEQRDSAMYRCASSLGGGQETQYFGPGTRLLVL.

This chain links TRBV6-5 with TRBJ1-4; 8 nucleotides align to TRBD1. Germline-derived CDR1 and CDR2 are MNHEY and SVGAGI. CDR3 size: 13 residues. Germline trimming cut 6 bases from V and 8 bases from J; bases unmatched to any gene: 5. The CDR3 protein is CASSGQGGEKLFF. CDR3 DNA sequence: TGTGCCAGCAGCGGACAGGGTGGGGAAAAACTGTTTTTT.

This rearrangement joins TRBV10-3 to TRBJ1-3; D might be TRBD1 (5 bases). The germline V gene encodes CDR1 ENHRY and CDR2 SYGVKD. The CDR3 has 17 amino acids. Trimming took 11 bases from V and 0 from J, leaving 23 bases between them. CDR3 DNA: TGTGCCTCCTCGATCTCTACGGCAGGACACTCTGGAAACACCATATATTTT. This encodes CASSISTAGHSGNTIYF.

The chain couples TRBV27 to TRBJ1-2; D is perhaps TRBD1 (5 bases). V was clipped by 0 bases and J by 7 bases, with 15 bases between them. The germline V gene encodes CDR1 MNHEY and CDR2 SMNVEV (reference sequence). The CDR3 consists of 15 residues. CDR3 nucleotide sequence: TGTGCCAGCAGTTTATCCTCAGCCAGGGCACCTGGCTACACCTTC. This sequence encodes CASSLSSARAPGYTF.

The chain has TRBV4-1 and TRBJ2-3, with 7 bases aligning to TRBD2. With 4 bases clipped from V and 0 bases from J, the junction kept 7 bases outside the gene matches. The CDR3 spans 16 residues. The germline gives CDR1 MGHRA, CDR2 YSYEKL. CDR3 sequence reads: CASSLRVGGSTDTQYF. CDR3 DNA sequence: TGCGCCAGCAGCCTCCGAGTGGGGGGGAGCACAGATACGCAGTATTTT.